This T cell receptor (beta chain) was sequenced during a study of T cells in Graves' hyperthyroidism and ophthalmopathy. RNA transcripts served as the template for amplifying TCR beta CDR3 regions. The HTBI set primed first-round TCR CDR3 RT-PCR. TCRdb re-called the multiplex PCR reads through MiXCR, storing one row per CDR3 protein. Seen here are hundreds of thousands of distinct CDR3 sequences, over 12% observed once, and the top ten hold roughly 4.3%. This clonotype was detected ten times or more. The length of the CDR3 is 13 residues. V lost 5 bases and J lost 7, with 11 bases in between. CDR1 KGHDR and CDR2 SFDVKD come from the germline V gene.

J is TRBJ1-5 and V is TRBV24-1; D gene unclear. Input material: blood. This clonotype originated in a woman between 40 and 50 years old with Graves' ophthalmopathy. The CDR3 DNA follows: TGTGCCACCAGTGGACCGGGGAGACAGCCCCAGCATTTT. It is translated as CATSGPGRQPQHF.